This T cell receptor (beta chain) was profiled in a study of blood T cell repertoires in COVID-19. The CDR3 has 15 residues. Trimming pared 2 bases from V and 5 bases from J, leaving 13 bases between. Germline lookup yields CDR1 MNHEY and CDR2 SVGEGT. Generated by immunoSEQ multiplex PCR, the TCRdb table keeps only in-frame clones and is missing some. Counted here are hundreds of thousands of clones, roughly 89% occurring once; the ten biggest clones make up over 6%. Material for sequencing was PBMCs or T cells enriched from blood (not recorded which). The sequence derives from a woman in her forties who had recovered from COVID-19. The chain recombines TRBV6-2 or TRBV6-3 with TRBJ2-1, with D possibly being TRBD2 (5 bases). The CDR3 DNA reads TGTGCCAGCAGTTACAGAACCGGGAATAACAATGAGCAGTTCTTC. Its protein product is CASSYRTGNNNEQFF.